This T cell receptor beta chain is drawn from a study of T cells in Graves' hyperthyroidism and ophthalmopathy (dated by TCRdb to between 2019 and 2020). Background for the entire study: Peripheral blood was sampled at the time of initial diagnosis, prior to any treatment. To identify TCR V-J signatures that set the groups apart, the researchers used a discovery cohort of about a hundred patients, made up of 40 to 45 with Graves' ophthalmopathy and 57 with stable Graves' hyperthyroidism. Prospective prediction of ophthalmopathy was tested in an independent validation cohort consisting of 18 hyperthyroidism patients and about 17 patients who later progressed to ophthalmopathy. The roughly 94 discovery patients were randomly split 7:3 into training and test sets. Thyroid tissue and blood T-cell repertoires from more than 5 Graves' hyperthyroidism patients were also compared in the study. After blood sampling, hyperthyroidism patients were treated with methimazole at a starting dose of 30 mg daily, and ophthalmopathy patients were treated with high-dose intravenous methylprednisolone. TCR Vbeta CDR3 sequencing of approximately 140 peripheral blood samples (under 45 ophthalmopathy, about 75 hyperthyroidism and approximately 17 progressor patients) is reported in the paper. The study at large found these results: Sample size was not statistically predetermined, and investigators were not blinded to group allocation. Ophthalmopathy was separated from stable hyperthyroidism by a 13 V-J signature model, with around 90% sensitivity and 81% to 82% specificity obtained in cross-validation and 80%/75% obtained in testing. During validation, the model predicted progression to ophthalmopathy a median of about 5.9 months ahead of onset, with almost 71% sensitivity and almost 75% specificity. Most expanded thyroid clonotypes (frequency above 0.001) were also detected in blood, a finding suggesting that blood repertoires may reflect thyroid immune responses.

Trimming costs V 10 bases and J 1 base, and their ends lie 16 bases apart. Reading the germline V gene gives CDR1 ENHRY and CDR2 SYGVKD. From the cysteine up to the phenylalanine, the CDR3 has a length of 14 residues. This entry keeps only the CDR3 DNA: 42 bases, framed from base 1. Stable Graves' hyperthyroidism was defined as no progression to ophthalmopathy during 18 months of follow-up. Hyperthyroidism patients were newly diagnosed, with disease duration under 2 months, and aged 18 to 65 years. Patients with uncontrolled infections, other autoimmune diseases, pregnancy or lactation were excluded. Clinical symptoms, serum thyroxine and TRAb, thyroid ultrasound, and orbital computed tomography formed the basis for the diagnoses. PBMCs were isolated from around 10 ml of fresh peripheral blood by Ficoll-Paque density gradient centrifugation. Total RNA was extracted using Trizol reagent, and RNA quality was assessed on an Agilent 2100 Bioanalyzer.

The TCR beta CDR3 regions were amplified from the RNA transcripts. The first round of RT-PCR for the TCR CDR3 was performed with the HTBI primer set and the Qiagen OneStep RT-PCR kit. Libraries were constructed in a second round of multiplex PCR, after which size selection and purification were carried out. Sequencing of the libraries was done on an Illumina HiSeq2000 using paired-end 100 bp reads. As for the original processing: SOAPnuke was used to process the raw data, removing reads that contained adapters or uncalled bases, had a mean Phred below 15, or lacked an exact match to the constant primer or identifier. COPE v1.2.5 was used to merge the high-quality paired reads, and each unique nucleotide sequence was defined as a clonotype. MiTCR v1.1 was used to align the clonotypes against IMGT TRBV, TRBD and TRBJ reference segments. Analysis was restricted to V-J combinations with a frequency above 0.0001, which covered about 99% of repertoires. A TCS score was defined as the ratio of F50 (clonal expansion) to E x V (chaos), with BLOSUM62-based TCRdist applied between CDR3 peptides within each V-J. Welch's t-statistics and random forest reduced around 510 V-J features to about 12, which were used in a naive Bayes classifier (R e1071). TCRdb trimmed the raw reads at Q25, called clones with MiXCR and kept productive beta chains. Every distinct CDR3 protein forms one entry, paired with its most common genes and DNA. The V and J calls shown here were made by TCRdb, not taken from the authors' results. The sample includes about 560,000 distinct CDR3 sequences, with approximately 15% observed a single time. The leading ten clones occupy under 20% of the sample.

In this sample, this clonotype turned up a few times. The clone's antigen remains unknown. Base qualities are not recorded, but no much larger clone differs from it by a single base. The sequencing sample was made of blood. This TCR derives from a woman between 18 and 29 years old with Graves' hyperthyroidism. Here the chain combines TRBV10-3 and TRBJ1-1; the D gene assignment is ambiguous. CDR3 sequence: CATVERTENTEAFF. The DNA is as follows: TGTGCCACCGTCGAACGGACGGAGAACACTGAAGCTTTCTTT.